This T cell receptor (beta chain) was observed in a study of spatial heterogeneity in lung cancer. Study outcomes and limitations: Intratumoral expanded alpha and beta TCR counts were found to track tumor mutation counts.

Relative to its sample, this clonotype is medium-sized. Its antigen is unidentified. Indicated time point: sample taken at primary tumor resection. TCRdb used MiXCR to reprocess the 5' RACE reads, holding one entry per CDR3 protein. The table has about 1,500 distinct CDR3 sequences, roughly 10% seen once. Germline V lookup: CDR1 LGHNA, CDR2 YSLEER. The CDR3 runs to 14 residues. V gave up 4 bases and J gave up 6 bases; unmatched junction bases: 5. This TCR came from a female donor with early-stage non-small cell lung cancer. J is TRBJ2-2 and V is TRBV4-3; TRBD1 aligns across 7 bases. The sequences come from lung tumor tissue, collected at surgery. DNA of the CDR3: TGCGCCAGCAGCCTACCTCAGGGGGCCGGGGAGCTGTTTTTT. Translating it yields CASSLPQGAGELFF.